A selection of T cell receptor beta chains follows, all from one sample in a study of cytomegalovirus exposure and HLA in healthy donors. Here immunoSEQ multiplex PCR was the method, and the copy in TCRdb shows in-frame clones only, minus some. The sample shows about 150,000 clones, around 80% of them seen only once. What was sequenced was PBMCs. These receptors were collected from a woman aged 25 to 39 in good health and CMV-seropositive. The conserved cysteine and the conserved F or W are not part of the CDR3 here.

CDR3aa: ASRADSYNEQF
j_gene: TRBJ2-1
v_gene: TRBV18

CDR3aa: ASSIGRGTDTQY
j_gene: TRBJ2-3
v_gene: TRBV19

CDR3aa: AWSPTSGRLYNEQF
j_gene: TRBJ2-1
v_gene: TRBV30

CDR3aa: ASSIRGVRSDEQY
j_gene: TRBJ2-7
v_gene: TRBV19

CDR3aa: ASSPGSEAYEQY
j_gene: TRBJ2-7
v_gene: TRBV18

CDR3aa: ASSLAVEAYEQY
j_gene: TRBJ2-7
v_gene: TRBV5-1

CDR3aa: ASSKGGLADYNEQF
j_gene: TRBJ2-1
v_gene: TRBV7-8

CDR3aa: AISEGEQKNTEAF
j_gene: TRBJ1-1
v_gene: TRBV10-3

CDR3aa: ASSPSGADTGELF
j_gene: TRBJ2-2
v_gene: TRBV6-1

CDR3aa: ASSHEGGYT
j_gene: TRBJ1-2
v_gene: TRBV2

CDR3aa: ATSAGGPYEQY
j_gene: TRBJ2-7
v_gene: TRBV5-1

CDR3aa: ASSQGRSSYEQY
j_gene: TRBJ2-7
v_gene: TRBV5-1

CDR3aa: ASSEIQGAGRPQH
j_gene: TRBJ1-5
v_gene: TRBV19

CDR3aa: ASSIWGQGAGETQY
j_gene: TRBJ2-5
v_gene: TRBV19

CDR3aa: ASSPGQVAGQPQH
j_gene: TRBJ1-5
v_gene: TRBV18

CDR3aa: ASSWDSTEAF
j_gene: TRBJ1-1
v_gene: TRBV7-8

CDR3aa: ATSRDLSGEQY
j_gene: TRBJ2-7
v_gene: TRBV15

CDR3aa: ASRLDRTYYPYEQY
j_gene: TRBJ2-7
v_gene: TRBV5-1

CDR3aa: ASSSGPGYT
j_gene: TRBJ1-2
v_gene: TRBV18

CDR3aa: ASSEFGVSEQF
j_gene: TRBJ2-1
v_gene: TRBV6-1

CDR3aa: ASSLEGLAVNNEQF
j_gene: TRBJ2-1
v_gene: TRBV7-6

CDR3aa: ASSTELDREDTGELF
j_gene: TRBJ2-2
v_gene: TRBV19

CDR3aa: ASSRLAGNTDTQY
j_gene: TRBJ2-3
v_gene: TRBV28

CDR3aa: ASSRRAARGPFGYT
j_gene: TRBJ1-2
v_gene: TRBV11-2

CDR3aa: ASSLMGQGGETQY
j_gene: TRBJ2-5
v_gene: TRBV7-3

CDR3aa: ASQRSTTEAF
j_gene: TRBJ1-1
v_gene: TRBV6-5

CDR3aa: ASTGGNQPQH
j_gene: TRBJ1-5
v_gene: TRBV28

CDR3aa: ASSDRLAGSREQY
j_gene: TRBJ2-7
v_gene: TRBV19

CDR3aa: ASSDNQNGYT
j_gene: TRBJ1-2
v_gene: TRBV28

CDR3aa: ASHSGRALGSYNEQF
j_gene: TRBJ2-1
v_gene: TRBV27

CDR3aa: ASGYGGTVNTEAF
j_gene: TRBJ1-1
v_gene: TRBV5-1

CDR3aa: ASSRQGVGGNTIY
j_gene: TRBJ1-3
v_gene: TRBV27

CDR3aa: ASSPYGQDQETQY
j_gene: TRBJ2-5
v_gene: TRBV5-5

CDR3aa: ATSSFNGLNYEQY
j_gene: TRBJ2-7
v_gene: TRBV15

CDR3aa: ASSPGTVLTSNQPQH
j_gene: TRBJ1-5
v_gene: TRBV18

CDR3aa: ASSLNHRGGFGTDTQY
j_gene: TRBJ2-3
v_gene: TRBV7-3

CDR3aa: ASRTGGLILSQETQY
j_gene: TRBJ2-5
v_gene: TRBV5-1

CDR3aa: ASRWTTGDVLYEQY
j_gene: TRBJ2-7
v_gene: TRBV28

CDR3aa: ASSGRTSASSVSYEQY
j_gene: TRBJ2-7
v_gene: TRBV5-1

CDR3aa: ASSYGAGFYEQY
j_gene: TRBJ2-7
v_gene: TRBV6-5

CDR3aa: ASSPGLAGATAQETQY
j_gene: TRBJ2-5
v_gene: TRBV28

CDR3aa: ASSVDPGGYTEAF
j_gene: TRBJ1-1
v_gene: TRBV9

CDR3aa: ASSELGASGSRAPDTQY
j_gene: TRBJ2-3
v_gene: TRBV2

CDR3aa: ASSTGQDGLLYGYT
j_gene: TRBJ1-2
v_gene: TRBV4-1

CDR3aa: ASSPDRQQPAKNIQY
j_gene: TRBJ2-4
v_gene: TRBV18

CDR3aa: ASRQGATKNIQY
j_gene: TRBJ2-4
v_gene: TRBV2

CDR3aa: ASSHDQRRDGRSGNTIY
j_gene: TRBJ1-3
v_gene: TRBV4-1

CDR3aa: ASSSDMLPFGELF
j_gene: TRBJ2-2
v_gene: TRBV6-5

CDR3aa: ASSPRQTPSYEQY
j_gene: TRBJ2-7
v_gene: TRBV2

CDR3aa: ASSLSGQGNYGYT
j_gene: TRBJ1-2
v_gene: TRBV6-5

CDR3aa: ASSLLPGQGLNEQF
j_gene: TRBJ2-1
v_gene: TRBV4-1